These 7 T cell receptor beta chains were all obtained from the same sample, sequenced in a study of blood T cell repertoires in COVID-19. The table came from immunoSEQ multiplex PCR; TCRdb's copy has only in-frame clones and leaves some out. The sample carries 400,000 to 550,000 clones, around 88% recorded once. Sequencing was performed on peripheral blood. The source of these receptors is a woman aged 25 to 45 with acute or convalescent COVID-19.

The rearrangement joins TRBV7-2 to TRBJ2-7, with a weak D call TRBD2 (7 bases). CDR1 is SGHTA, CDR2 FQGNSA, per germline. Trimming removed 5 bases from V and 4 bases from J, with 18 bases in between. The CDR3 is 15 amino acids. This chain's CDR3 is CASSPSGGGTYEQYF. CDR3 in DNA: TGTGCCAGCAGCCCCTCCGGCGGGGGCACATACGAGCAGTACTTC.

This clone came up once. The V call is TRBV19, the J call TRBJ2-5; 13 bases line up with TRBD2. The CDR3 has 17 amino acids. The germline CDR1 and CDR2 sequences are LNHDA and SQIVND (reference sequence). J lost 4 bases, V lost 4 bases, and 9 bases had no gene match. This CDR3 is CASSNTPGLAGRETQYF. The CDR3 DNA is TGTGCCAGTAGTAATACCCCGGGACTAGCGGGGAGAGAGACCCAGTACTTC.

The gene calls are TRBV30 and TRBJ1-5; D is possibly TRBD1 (5 bases). Germline V lookup: CDR1 GTSNPN, CDR2 SVGIG (reference sequence). The germline V and J ends were trimmed by 0 bases and 3 bases, with 6 bases remaining between them. The CDR3 extends over 13 amino acids. In DNA form, the CDR3 reads TGTGCCTGGAGTGTACAGGCCAATCAGCCCCAGCATTTT. Its translation: CAWSVQANQPQHF.

The chain joins TRBV18 to TRBJ2-3; D is undetermined. The CDR3 sequence is 16 residues long. The V gene lost 0 bases and the J gene lost 1 base, with 11 bases spanning the gap. Germline V CDR1 and CDR2: KGHSH, LQKENI. The CDR3 DNA follows: TGTGCCAGCTCACCACCTCGTGGGCTCGGCACAGATACGCAGTATTTT. This encodes CASSPPRGLGTDTQYF.

J is TRBJ2-3 and V is TRBV6-5; tentatively, D is TRBD2 (5 bases). The germline V gene has CDR1 MNHEY and CDR2 SVGAGI. Trimming shortened V by 6 bases and J by 7 bases, and 11 bases separated the two germline ends. The length of the CDR3 is 12 residues. The CDR3 protein is CASSSGENTQYF. CDR3 in DNA: TGTGCCAGCAGCTCCGGGGAAAATACGCAGTATTTT.

The chain has TRBV4-2 and TRBJ2-1, with D unresolved. This CDR3 is built from 15 residues. Per germline, CDR1 LGHNA and CDR2 YNFKEQ. Between the trimmed V and J ends, which lost 0 bases and 8 bases, there was a span of 14 bases. CDR3 loop: CASSQDPGDHDEQFF. In DNA, the CDR3 is TGTGCCAGCAGCCAAGATCCAGGTGACCACGATGAGCAGTTCTTC.

This chain connects TRBV25-1 to TRBJ2-2; TRBD1 matches at 9 bases. Per germline, CDR1 MGHDK and CDR2 SYGVNS. V was pared by 5 bases and J by 7 bases, with 5 bases of the junction left unmatched. The CDR3 is made up of 14 amino acids. The CDR3: CASSKGQGIGELFF. The CDR3 region has the DNA TGTGCCAGCAGTAAAGGACAGGGGATCGGGGAGCTGTTTTTT.